This is a list of T cell receptor beta chains from one sample in a study of T cell responses to AZD1222 COVID-19 vaccine. Clones were sequenced by immunoSEQ multiplex PCR, and TCRdb holds only the in-frame ones, with some missing. Of tens of thousands of clones listed, roughly 84% are singletons. Source: peripheral blood, taken on day 0 of AZD1222 vaccination. Receptors were obtained from an adult in good health. The CDR3 runs from the conserved cysteine through the conserved F or W. A D gene is named only where the DNA matches it firmly. Some rows mark clone size as missing; the rest say once, few, many or name a class of expanded clone.

CDR3 protein | CDR3 DNA | D gene | J gene | V gene | clone size
CASSIAVGPDEKLFF | TGTGCCAGTAGTATTGCGGTTGGGCCGGATGAAAAACTGTTTTTT | . | TRBJ1-4 | TRBV19 | .
CASSPGQGVRYGYTF | TGTGCCAGCAGCCCGGGACAGGGGGTTCGCTATGGCTACACCTTC | TRBD1 | TRBJ1-2 | TRBV3-1/TRBV3-2 | few
CASSHFARDRSSYGYTF | TGTGCCAGCAGCCATTTTGCACGGGACAGGAGTTCCTATGGCTACACCTTC | TRBD1 | TRBJ1-2 | TRBV11-2 | .
CAWSTGTNNEKLFF | TGTGCCTGGAGTACAGGGACAAATAATGAAAAACTGTTTTTT | . | TRBJ1-4 | TRBV30 | .
CATSRDSPGNTEAFF | TGTGCCACCAGCAGAGATAGTCCCGGGAACACTGAAGCTTTCTTT | . | TRBJ1-1 | TRBV15 | .
CASSPRYKLYEQYF | TGTGCCAGCAGCCCACGATACAAGCTCTACGAGCAGTACTTC | . | TRBJ2-7 | TRBV7-9 | once
CASSSFGETQYF | TGTGCCAGCAGCAGCTTCGGGGAGACCCAGTACTTC | . | TRBJ2-5 | TRBV6-5 | .
CASSLVQGEKLFF | TGTGCCAGCAGCTTAGTTCAGGGTGAAAAACTGTTTTTT | . | TRBJ1-4 | TRBV7-9 | .
CASSRDSSTDTQYF | TGTGCCAGTAGTAGGGACAGTTCCACAGATACGCAGTATTTT | TRBD1 | TRBJ2-3 | TRBV19 | .
CASSGGSGVENEQFF | TGTGCCAGCAGCGGAGGGTCAGGGGTAGAGAATGAGCAGTTCTTC | . | TRBJ2-1 | TRBV25-1 | .
CASSLQGALETKPGNTIYF | TGTGCCAGCAGCTTACAGGGGGCTCTGGAAACGAAGCCCGGAAACACCATATATTTT | TRBD1 | TRBJ1-3 | TRBV11-3 | once
CASSGGGGYTF | TGTGCCAGCAGCGGCGGGGGTGGCTACACCTTC | . | TRBJ1-2 | TRBV7-9 | .
CSVVWDSNQPQHF | TGCAGCGTTGTTTGGGATAGCAATCAGCCCCAGCATTTT | . | TRBJ1-5 | TRBV29-1 | .
CASSLNYRGGTEAFF | TGTGCCAGCAGCTTAAACTACAGGGGGGGGACTGAAGCTTTCTTT | TRBD1 | TRBJ1-1 | TRBV7-6 | .
CASILSGRGNEQFF | TGTGCCAGCATCCTCAGCGGGAGGGGCAATGAGCAGTTCTTC | TRBD2 | TRBJ2-1 | TRBV2 | .
CASSLLLPNTGELFF | TGTGCCAGCAGCTTATTATTGCCGAACACCGGGGAGCTGTTTTTT | . | TRBJ2-2 | TRBV7-9 | few
CASSLPSGRNNEQFF | TGTGCCAGCAGCTTACCTAGCGGGAGGAACAATGAGCAGTTCTTC | TRBD2 | TRBJ2-1 | TRBV11-3 | .
CASRRWAIDSNQPQHF | TGTGCCAGCAGACGCTGGGCTATTGATAGCAATCAGCCCCAGCATTTT | . | TRBJ1-5 | TRBV2 | .
CASSRPRGASNSPLHF | TGTGCCAGCAGCAGACCAAGGGGCGCCTCTAATTCACCCCTCCACTTT | . | TRBJ1-6 | TRBV7-2 | .
CASSPWVSDHEQYF | TGTGCCAGCTCACCATGGGTGTCGGATCACGAGCAGTACTTC | . | TRBJ2-7 | TRBV18 | .
CASRLADEQFF | TGTGCCAGCAGGTTAGCGGATGAGCAGTTCTTC | . | TRBJ2-1 | TRBV12-3/TRBV12-4 | .
CASRPTPGNTIYF | TGTGCCAGCAGACCGACCCCCGGAAACACCATATATTTT | . | TRBJ1-3 | TRBV11-2 | .
CASSSGRGNNSPLHF | TGTGCCAGCAGCTCCGGTCGGGGCAATAATTCACCCCTCCACTTT | . | TRBJ1-6 | TRBV13 | .
CASSPQGAASPLHF | TGTGCCAGCTCACCGCAGGGGGCAGCTTCACCCCTCCACTTT | TRBD1 | TRBJ1-6 | TRBV18 | .
CASARVAGVSYGYTF | TGTGCCAGCGCGCGGGTGGCAGGCGTTAGTTATGGCTACACCTTC | . | TRBJ1-2 | TRBV2 | once
CASSGFPTNEKLFF | TGTGCCAGTAGCGGGTTTCCAACTAATGAAAAACTGTTTTTT | . | TRBJ1-4 | TRBV19 | .
CATSRGDRTGLPTGELFF | TGTGCCACCAGCAGAGGGGATCGGACAGGGCTCCCCACCGGGGAGCTGTTTTTT | TRBD1 | TRBJ2-2 | TRBV15 | .
CASSRAGETQYF | TGTGCCAGCAGTAGAGCGGGAGAGACCCAGTACTTC | . | TRBJ2-5 | TRBV27 | .
CASSLNKGDTQYF | TGTGCCAGCAGTTTAAACAAAGGGGATACGCAGTATTTT | . | TRBJ2-3 | TRBV12-3/TRBV12-4 | once
CASSFRTANSPLHF | TGTGCCAGCAGCTTTAGGACTGCGAATTCACCCCTCCACTTT | . | TRBJ1-6 | TRBV5-8 | .
CAISGGDRNTEAFF | TGTGCCATCAGTGGAGGGGACAGGAACACTGAAGCTTTCTTT | TRBD1 | TRBJ1-1 | TRBV10-3 | .
CASSYSRDSNQPQHF | TGTGCCAGCAGTTACAGCCGGGATAGCAATCAGCCCCAGCATTTT | . | TRBJ1-5 | TRBV6-5 | .
CASSLSPEPEGPQHF | TGTGCCAGCAGCTTATCTCCGGAACCCGAGGGGCCCCAGCATTTT | . | TRBJ1-5 | TRBV7-2 | once
CASSYAHGSNQPQHF | TGTGCCAGCAGTTACGCGCATGGGAGCAATCAGCCCCAGCATTTT | . | TRBJ1-5 | TRBV6-2/TRBV6-3 | .
CASSLGEEGDEQFF | TGCGCCAGCAGCTTAGGGGAGGAGGGCGATGAGCAGTTCTTC | . | TRBJ2-1 | TRBV5-1 | .
CASRGDIYGYTF | TGTGCCAGCAGGGGAGACATCTATGGCTACACCTTC | . | TRBJ1-2 | TRBV6-5 | .
CASSSREGWGQPQHF | TGTGCCAGCAGCTCTCGCGAAGGGTGGGGTCAGCCCCAGCATTTT | . | TRBJ1-5 | TRBV9 | .
CASSSFPTGQGYEQYF | TGTGCCAGCAGCTCCTTCCCCACGGGACAGGGATACGAGCAGTACTTC | TRBD1 | TRBJ2-7 | TRBV27 | .
CASSLTGEGEAFF | TGTGCCAGCAGTTTAACAGGGGAGGGTGAAGCTTTCTTT | TRBD1 | TRBJ1-1 | TRBV28 | .
CASSLAGDTDTQYF | TGTGCCAGCAGCTTGGCAGGGGACACAGATACGCAGTATTTT | . | TRBJ2-3 | TRBV5-8 | .
CASSQEGSGTEAFF | TGTGCCAGCAGCCAGGAAGGGTCGGGCACTGAAGCTTTCTTT | . | TRBJ1-1 | TRBV3-1/TRBV3-2 | .
CASIPTGRSNTEAFF | TGTGCCAGCATTCCCACCGGGAGAAGTAACACTGAAGCTTTCTTT | . | TRBJ1-1 | TRBV27 | few
CASSPRGGVHEQYF | TGTGCCAGCAGCCCCCGGGGAGGAGTTCACGAGCAGTACTTC | . | TRBJ2-7 | TRBV7-9 | .
CASSPPGGGLGNTEAFF | TGTGCCAGCTCACCACCGGGGGGGGGCCTCGGGAACACTGAAGCTTTCTTT | . | TRBJ1-1 | TRBV18 | .
CASSTASGNLYEQYF | TGTGCCAGTAGTACAGCTAGCGGGAATCTCTACGAGCAGTACTTC | TRBD2 | TRBJ2-7 | TRBV19 | .
CASSPHRGLGYGYTF | TGTGCCAGCAGCCCACACAGGGGCCTAGGCTATGGCTACACCTTC | TRBD1 | TRBJ1-2 | TRBV14 | .
CASSQDLFGNLYEQYF | TGCGCCAGCAGCCAAGATCTTTTCGGGAACCTCTACGAGCAGTACTTC | . | TRBJ2-7 | TRBV4-3 | .
CASRRDRNYGYTF | TGTGCCAGCAGACGGGACCGGAACTATGGCTACACCTTC | . | TRBJ1-2 | TRBV6-5 | .
CAGSFSGGELFF | TGTGCCGGCAGTTTTTCCGGCGGGGAGCTGTTTTTT | . | TRBJ2-2 | TRBV12-3/TRBV12-4 | .
CASSEPAAGISQYF | TGTGCCAGCAGTGAACCCGCAGCCGGAATATCACAGTACTTC | . | TRBJ2-4 | TRBV6-1 | .
CASSPIAARTDTQYF | TGCGCCAGCAGCCCAATAGCGGCGCGCACAGATACGCAGTATTTT | . | TRBJ2-3 | TRBV5-1 | .
CASSQEPGSTEAFF | TGTGCCAGCAGCCAAGAGCCGGGGTCCACTGAAGCTTTCTTT | . | TRBJ1-1 | TRBV4-2 | .
CAISERGYNEQFF | TGTGCCATCAGTGAGAGGGGCTACAATGAGCAGTTCTTC | . | TRBJ2-1 | TRBV10-3 | .